This passage covers 12 T cell receptor beta chains from one sample sequenced in a study of cytomegalovirus exposure and HLA in healthy donors. PCR employed 60 Vbeta and 13 Jbeta primers. Only in-frame clones appear in the TCRdb table, and some are missing; sequencing was by immunoSEQ multiplex PCR. This repertoire comprises approximately 68,000 clones; its ten largest clones make up roughly 8%. Material for sequencing was PBMCs. The receptors were gathered from a female donor in good health and CMV-seropositive.

The V gene is TRBV6-6, the J gene TRBJ1-2; D remains ambiguous. CDR3 length: 16 residues. The germline CDR1 and CDR2 sequences are MNHNY and SVGAGI (reference sequence). With 4 bases removed from V and 3 bases from J, the gap between germline ends came to 18 bases. CDR3 in amino acids: CASSSYPLSGYYGYTF. The DNA for the CDR3 is TGTGCCAGCAGTTCCTATCCGCTTTCGGGTTACTATGGCTACACCTTC.

The chain combines TRBV2 with TRBJ2-3; D possibly corresponds to TRBD1 (6 bases). Trimming left V 3 bases short and J 9 bases short, with 13 bases between. CDR3 size: 13 residues. The germline gives CDR1 SNHLY, CDR2 FYNNEI. The CDR3 DNA follows: TGTGCCAGCAGTGACGGGACAAGAGTCACGCAGTATTTT. It is translated as CASSDGTRVTQYF.

To note about this clone: The sample carries other DNA sequences with the same CDR3. This sequence joins TRBV28 and TRBJ1-2, with TRBD1 matching over 7 bases. The V gene's germline CDR1 is MDHEN and CDR2 SYDVKM. V shed 5 bases, J shed 4 bases, and the junction held 13 bases outside the gene matches. CDR3 length equals 16 residues. CDR3 residues: CASSPTTRQGRYGYTF. The CDR3 bases are TGTGCCAGCAGTCCGACTACTCGACAGGGCCGCTATGGCTACACCTTC.

The chain uses TRBV15 and TRBJ1-4, with 8 nucleotides matching TRBD1. Germline loops: CDR1 LNHNV, CDR2 YYDKDF (reference sequence). The V and J ends lost 2 bases and 4 bases, in that order; junction bases with no gene match: 9. This CDR3 has 17 residues. CDR3 in DNA: TGTGCCACCAGCAGATCCCCCCAGGGGGCGGGTAATGAAAAACTGTTTTTT. Amino acid sequence: CATSRSPQGAGNEKLFF.

This sequence joins TRBV15 and TRBJ2-3, with D unresolved. Between the trimmed V and J ends, which lost 1 base and 5 bases, there was a span of 13 bases. The CDR3 consists of 15 residues. From germline, CDR1 is LNHNV and CDR2 YYDKDF (reference sequence). DNA of the CDR3: TGTGCCACCAGCAGAGCTCCGGGTCCGGGAGATACGCAGTATTTT. This codes for CATSRAPGPGDTQYF. The full variable domain, its missing parts supplied by reference TRBV15 and TRBJ2-3, is DAMVIQNPRYQVTQFGKPVTLSCSQTLNHNVMYWYQQKSSQAPKLLFHYYDKDFNNEADTPDNFQSRRPNTSFCFLDIRSPGLGDTAMYLCATSRAPGPGDTQYFGPGTRLTVL.

The rearrangement joins TRBV2 to TRBJ1-6; D is perhaps TRBD1 (6 bases). Looked up from germline, CDR1 is SNHLY and CDR2 is FYNNEI. This CDR3 is built from 13 residues. V lost 8 bases, J lost 6 bases, and 11 bases lay in between. Here the CDR3 reads CASAGDFNSPLHF. In DNA form, the CDR3 reads TGTGCCAGCGCAGGGGATTTTAATTCACCCCTCCACTTT.

The rearrangement uses TRBV7-8 and TRBJ1-1; D gene ambiguous. CDR1 and CDR2 (germline): SGHVS, FQNEAQ. CDR3 length: 14 residues. V lost 1 base and J 1 base, leaving 7 bases between the germline ends. The CDR3 reads CASSLVSQNTEAFF. The CDR3, as DNA: TGTGCCAGCAGCTTAGTGTCCCAGAACACTGAAGCTTTCTTT.

The chain joins TRBV6-5 to TRBJ1-2; TRBD1 aligns across 9 bases. The CDR3 has 14 residues. V lost 1 base to trimming and J lost 10 bases; unmatched junction nucleotides: 7. Germline V gives CDR1 MNHEY, CDR2 SVGAGI. CDR3 region: CASSYLGQGSAYTF. CDR3 coding DNA: TGTGCCAGCAGTTACTTGGGACAGGGCAGCGCCTACACCTTC.

This chain uses TRBV7-9 with TRBJ1-2; no reliable D call. The CDR3 totals 12 residues. Germline lookup yields CDR1 SEHNR and CDR2 FQNEAQ (reference sequence). Trimming stripped 3 bases from V and 8 bases from J, with 10 bases between. CDR3 amino acids: CASSFDKGGYTF. As DNA, the CDR3 is TGTGCCAGCAGCTTTGACAAAGGAGGCTACACCTTC.

This CDR3 reads CASSFAGGGEQYF. CDR3 DNA sequence: TGTGCCAGCAGCTTCGCAGGGGGAGGAGAGCAGTACTTC. The rearrangement links TRBV7-9 to TRBJ2-7; TRBD1 is a possible D gene (7 bases). Germline V gene sequence: CDR1 SEHNR, CDR2 FQNEAQ (reference sequence). Between the trimmed V and J ends, which lost 3 bases and 7 bases, there was a span of 13 bases. The CDR3 consists of 13 residues. Variable domain in full (rest from reference TRBV7-9 and TRBJ2-7): DTGVSQNPRHKITKRGQNVTFRCDPISEHNRLYWYRQTLGQGPEFLTYFQNEAQLEKSRLLSDRFSAERPKGSFSTLEIQRTEQGDSAMYLCASSFAGGGEQYFGPGTRLTVT.

V is TRBV9 and J is TRBJ2-5, with 11 bases aligning to TRBD2. Gene TRBJ2-7 matches the end of the DNA better, so the J call may be wrong. The CDR3 consists of 18 residues. Per germline, CDR1 SGDLS and CDR2 YYNGEE. The CDR3 coding sequence is TGTGCCAGCAGCGTAGCGGCTAGCGGGGGGATTAACTCCTACGAGCAGTACTTC. This sequence encodes CASSVAASGGINSYEQYF.

V and J are TRBV11-2 and TRBJ2-7, with D maybe TRBD2 (6 bases). The V and J ends lost 1 base and 6 bases respectively, with 13 bases between them. The germline V gene encodes CDR1 SGHAT and CDR2 FQNNGV. The CDR3 is made up of 14 amino acids. Here the CDR3 DNA reads TGTGCCAGCAGCTTAGGGGGACTGCTCCGCGAGCAGTACTTC. This gives the protein CASSLGGLLREQYF.